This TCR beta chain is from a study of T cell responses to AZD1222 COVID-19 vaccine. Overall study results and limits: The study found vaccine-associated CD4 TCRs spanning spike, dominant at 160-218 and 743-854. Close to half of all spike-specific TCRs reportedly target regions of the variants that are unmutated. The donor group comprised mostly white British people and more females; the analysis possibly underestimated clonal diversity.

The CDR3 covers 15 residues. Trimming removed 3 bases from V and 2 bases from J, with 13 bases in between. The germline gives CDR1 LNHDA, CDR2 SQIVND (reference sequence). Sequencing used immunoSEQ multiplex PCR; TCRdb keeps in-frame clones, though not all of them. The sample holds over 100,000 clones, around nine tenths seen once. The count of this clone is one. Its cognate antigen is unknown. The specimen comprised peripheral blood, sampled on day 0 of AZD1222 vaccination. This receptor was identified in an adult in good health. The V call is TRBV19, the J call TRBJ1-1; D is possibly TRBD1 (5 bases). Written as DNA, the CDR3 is TGTGCCAGTAGTATTGACAGATCCAGTAACACTGAAGCTTTCTTT. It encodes CASSIDRSSNTEAFF.